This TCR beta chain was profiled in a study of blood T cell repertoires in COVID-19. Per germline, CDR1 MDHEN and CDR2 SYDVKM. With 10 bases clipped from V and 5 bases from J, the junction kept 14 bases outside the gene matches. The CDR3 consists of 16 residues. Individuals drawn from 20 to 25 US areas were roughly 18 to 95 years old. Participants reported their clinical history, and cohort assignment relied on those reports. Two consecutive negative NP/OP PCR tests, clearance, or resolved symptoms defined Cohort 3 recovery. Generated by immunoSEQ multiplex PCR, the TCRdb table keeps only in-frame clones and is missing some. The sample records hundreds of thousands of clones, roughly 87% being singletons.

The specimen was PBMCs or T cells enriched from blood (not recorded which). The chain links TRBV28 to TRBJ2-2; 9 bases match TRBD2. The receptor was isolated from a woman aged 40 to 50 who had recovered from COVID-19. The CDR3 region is CANTSSGSGSTGELFF. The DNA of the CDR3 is TGTGCCAACACCTCAAGTGGTAGCGGGAGTACCGGGGAGCTGTTTTTT.